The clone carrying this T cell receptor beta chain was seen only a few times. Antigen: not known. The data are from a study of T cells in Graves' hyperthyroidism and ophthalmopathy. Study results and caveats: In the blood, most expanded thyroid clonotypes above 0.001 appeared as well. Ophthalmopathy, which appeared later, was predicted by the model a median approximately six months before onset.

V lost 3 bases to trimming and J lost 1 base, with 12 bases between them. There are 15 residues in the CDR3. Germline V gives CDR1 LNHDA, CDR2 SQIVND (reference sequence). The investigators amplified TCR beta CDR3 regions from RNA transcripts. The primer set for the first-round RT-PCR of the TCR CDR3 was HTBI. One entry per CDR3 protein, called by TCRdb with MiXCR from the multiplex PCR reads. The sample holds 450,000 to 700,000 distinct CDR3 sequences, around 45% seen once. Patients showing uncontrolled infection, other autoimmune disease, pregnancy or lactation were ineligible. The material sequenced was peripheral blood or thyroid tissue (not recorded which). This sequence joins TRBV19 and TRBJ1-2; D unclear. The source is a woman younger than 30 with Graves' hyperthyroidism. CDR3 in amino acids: CASSIPSGINYGYTF. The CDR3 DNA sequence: TGTGCCAGTAGTATCCCGTCAGGAATTAACTATGGCTACACCTTC.